The 10 T cell receptor beta chains below come from one sample, sequenced in a study of cytomegalovirus exposure and HLA in healthy donors. Assay used: immunoSEQ multiplex PCR; TCRdb lists only in-frame clones, some missing. The sample lists about 160,000 clones; approximately 96% were seen once. The sequenced sample consisted of PBMCs. Receptors originate from a woman under 30 in good health and CMV-seronegative.

The chain joins TRBV7-3 to TRBJ2-6, with TRBD1 matching 10 bases. In germline, CDR1 is SGHTA, CDR2 FQGTGA. J lost 2 bases, V lost 5 bases, and 6 bases had no gene match. This CDR3 has 17 residues. The CDR3 sequence is CASSHRDRGPGANVLTF. Written as DNA, the CDR3 is TGTGCCAGCAGCCACCGGGACAGGGGCCCTGGGGCCAACGTCCTGACTTTC.

The V gene is TRBV15, the J gene TRBJ2-1; 10 nucleotides line up with TRBD2. This CDR3 contains 19 residues. Germline CDR1 LNHNV, CDR2 YYDKDF (reference sequence). Losses at the gene ends were 0 bases for V and 4 bases for J; bases not matched to a gene: 12. Written as DNA, the CDR3 is TGTGCCACCAGCAGAGAGATGTATAGCGGGGGGAGAACATACAATGAGCAGTTCTTC. Amino acid sequence: CATSREMYSGGRTYNEQFF.

The chain has TRBV7-9 and TRBJ1-6; D is possibly TRBD1 (6 bases). The CDR3 runs to 15 residues. Germline V gives CDR1 SEHNR, CDR2 FQNEAQ (reference sequence). With 1 base removed from V and 7 bases from J, the gap between germline ends came to 11 bases. In DNA form, the CDR3 reads TGTGCCAGCAGCTTAGTAGGCCAGGGGAATTCACCCCTCCACTTT. Translation: CASSLVGQGNSPLHF.

The V and J genes are TRBV7-3 and TRBJ1-1; TRBD1 matches at 9 bases. In germline, CDR1 is SGHTA, CDR2 FQGTGA. The J segment lost 4 bases and the V segment lost 5 bases, leaving 5 bases of the junction unmatched. The CDR3 covers 14 residues. The CDR3 nucleotides read TGTGCCAGCAGCGTGACAGGGGGAGGCACTGAAGCTTTCTTT. Its protein product is CASSVTGGGTEAFF.

V is TRBV6-5 and J is TRBJ2-1; 15 bases are shared with TRBD2. The CDR3 extends over 16 amino acids. V lost 1 base, J lost 10 bases, and 5 bases stayed unmatched. CDR1 is MNHEY and CDR2 is SVGAGI in the germline V gene. CDR3: CASSYLGLAGGWEQFF. For the CDR3, the DNA is TGTGCCAGCAGTTACTTGGGACTAGCGGGGGGCTGGGAGCAGTTCTTC.

The gene calls are TRBV7-9 and TRBJ1-1; 7 bases map to TRBD1. This CDR3 has 13 residues. The V gene's germline CDR1 is SEHNR and CDR2 FQNEAQ (reference sequence). Losses at the gene ends were 3 bases for V and 3 bases for J; bases not matched to a gene: 1. The CDR3 loop is CASSFQGDTEAFF. CDR3 sequence (DNA): TGTGCCAGCAGCTTTCAGGGGGACACTGAAGCTTTCTTT.

CDR3 loop: CASSFGQINDGYTF. The CDR3 nucleotides read TGTGCCAGCAGCTTCGGACAGATAAATGATGGCTACACCTTC. The chain has TRBV7-9 and TRBJ1-2; a possible D gene is TRBD1 (6 bases). Germline loops: CDR1 SEHNR, CDR2 FQNEAQ (reference sequence). The CDR3 sequence is 14 residues long. V was shortened by 3 bases and J by 6 bases, with 14 bases between the two germline ends.

The rearrangement uses TRBV19 and TRBJ2-1, with 8 bases lining up with TRBD2. Germline V gives CDR1 LNHDA, CDR2 SQIVND (reference sequence). Trimming removed 5 bases from V and 5 bases from J; junction bases left unmatched: 8. The CDR3 is 15 residues long. The CDR3 sequence: CASSHQRGFDNEQFF. DNA for the CDR3: TGTGCCAGTAGTCATCAGCGGGGGTTCGACAATGAGCAGTTCTTC.

J is TRBJ1-2 and V is TRBV5-1; 7 bases are shared with TRBD1. Trimming at V came to 4 bases and at J to 3 bases, leaving 6 bases not matched to a gene. Germline V gene sequence: CDR1 SGHRS, CDR2 YFSETQ. The CDR3 has 14 amino acids. CDR3 residues: CASSLRQGDYGYTF. CDR3 DNA sequence: TGCGCCAGCAGCCTCCGACAGGGTGACTATGGCTACACCTTC. The variable domain in full, completed from reference TRBV5-1 and TRBJ1-2, reads KAGVTQTPRYLIKTRGQQVTLSCSPISGHRSVSWYQQTPGQGLQFLFEYFSETQRNKGNFPGRFSGRQFSNSRSEMNVSTLELGDSALYLCASSLRQGDYGYTFGSGTRLTVV.

The V gene is TRBV4-2, the J gene TRBJ2-1, with TRBD2 identical over 11 bases. This CDR3 comprises 16 residues. V dropped 0 bases and J dropped 10; count of bases not matched to a gene: 8. CDR1 is LGHNA, CDR2 YNFKEQ, per germline. In nucleotides, the CDR3 is TGTGCCAGCAGCCAAGAAACGCTAGCGGGGGGCAGAGAGCAGTTCTTC. Translated: CASSQETLAGGREQFF.